What follows are 28 T cell receptor beta chains derived from one specimen sequenced in a study of T cell responses to AZD1222 COVID-19 vaccine. The method was immunoSEQ multiplex PCR; TCRdb's version includes in-frame clones alone and lacks a portion of them. The repertoire consists of 130,000 to 150,000 clones, with 90% to 95% occurring once and the leading ten covering around 12%. The material was peripheral blood, obtained after recovery from COVID-19. These receptors were obtained from an adult who had recovered from COVID-19.

The chain recombines TRBV7-2 with TRBJ2-1; 7 bases align to TRBD1. V lost 0 bases and J lost 8; bases outside the gene matches: 4. Germline-derived CDR1 and CDR2 are SGHTA and FQGNSA. This CDR3 is built from 14 residues. CDR3 sequence reads: CASSLATGTDEQFF. CDR3 DNA sequence: TGTGCCAGCAGCTTAGCGACAGGGACCGATGAGCAGTTCTTC.

The rearrangement uses TRBV3-1 (or the pseudogene TRBV3-2) and TRBJ2-2, with 11 bases fitting TRBD1. Trimming removed 1 base from V and 6 bases from J; junction bases left unmatched: 4. Germline V gene data show CDR1 as LGHDT and CDR2 as YNNKEL (reference sequence). CDR3 length: 16 amino acids. The CDR3 DNA sequence: TGTGCCAGCAGCCAAGCCCTGGGACAGGGGGCCGGGGAGCTGTTTTTT. Protein sequence: CASSQALGQGAGELFF.

This sequence joins TRBV7-8 and TRBJ1-1; D call uncertain. V dropped 1 base and J dropped 4 bases, with 16 bases sitting between them. Germline loops: CDR1 SGHVS, CDR2 FQNEAQ. This CDR3 has 16 amino acids. The CDR3 reads CASSLEGAGWGTEAFF. CDR3 DNA sequence: TGTGCCAGCAGCTTAGAGGGCGCGGGTTGGGGCACTGAAGCTTTCTTT.

The chain combines TRBV19 with TRBJ2-5; 10 bases fit TRBD2. The CDR3 contains 17 residues. CDR1 LNHDA and CDR2 SQIVND come from the germline V gene (reference sequence). V was pared by 8 bases and J by 0 bases, with 12 bases of the junction left unmatched. CDR3 loop: CASRGGLAGAHQETQYF. The CDR3 DNA reads as TGTGCCAGTCGAGGGGGGCTAGCGGGGGCCCACCAAGAGACCCAGTACTTC. The whole variable domain, remainder taken from reference TRBV19 and TRBJ2-5, is DGGITQSPKYLFRKEGQNVTLSCEQNLNHDAMYWYRQDPGQGLRLIYYSQIVNDFQKGDIAEGYSVSREKKESFPLTVTSAQKNPTAFYLCASRGGLAGAHQETQYFGPGTRLLVL.

This clone was observed a few times. The chain links TRBV4-1 to TRBJ2-1, with TRBD2 identical over 7 bases. The CDR3 extends over 15 amino acids. Germline assignment: CDR1 MGHRA and CDR2 YSYEKL. With V trimmed by 4 bases and J by 6 bases, 9 bases remained unmatched. The CDR3 DNA sequence: TGCGCCAGCAGCCCGGGAGGCGCCCTTCCCAATGAGCAGTTCTTC. Its translation is CASSPGGALPNEQFF.

This chain joins TRBV2 and TRBJ1-6; 8 bases line up with TRBD1. CDR3 length: 13 amino acids. Germline-derived CDR1 and CDR2 are SNHLY and FYNNEI. The trim removed 6 bases at V and 9 bases at J, leaving 4 bases unmatched. The CDR3 is CASSPDRASPLHF. The CDR3 coding sequence is TGTGCCAGCAGCCCGGACAGGGCTTCACCCCTCCACTTT.

J is TRBJ1-1 and V is TRBV20-1, with D unclear. Germline V lookup: CDR1 DFQATT, CDR2 SNEGSKA (reference sequence). With 3 bases removed from V and 3 bases from J, the gap between germline ends came to 11 bases. The CDR3 is 13 residues long. CDR3 sequence (DNA): TGCAGTGCTAGTGATGACCGCCACACTGAAGCTTTCTTT. Translated, it gives CSASDDRHTEAFF.

The count of this clone is one. The chain has TRBV27 and TRBJ2-3, with D possibly being TRBD2 (6 bases). The V gene's germline CDR1 is MNHEY and CDR2 SMNVEV (reference sequence). The V end lost 6 bases, the J end lost 0 bases, and 10 bases lay between the germline ends. CDR3 size: 14 residues. CDR3 loop: CASRPDYSTDTQYF. CDR3 bases: TGTGCCAGCAGGCCGGACTATAGCACAGATACGCAGTATTTT.

The chain recombines TRBV6-4 with TRBJ1-1; 7 nucleotides agree with TRBD1. CDR1 and CDR2 from the germline V gene are MRHNA and SNTAGT. This CDR3 is built from 15 residues. Trimming took 3 bases from V and 4 from J; bases not matched to a gene: 8. CDR3 sequence (DNA): TGTGCCAGCAGTGAGACAGGGCGGTTTGGCACTGAAGCTTTCTTT. It translates to CASSETGRFGTEAFF.

The chain couples TRBV28 to TRBJ2-7; maybe TRBD2 (5 bases). CDR3 length equals 13 residues. Germline loops: CDR1 MDHEN, CDR2 SYDVKM. Trimming cost V 7 bases and J 3 bases, with 13 bases left between them. For the CDR3, the DNA is TGTGCCAGCACCGGCCCGGGGAGCTACGAGCAGTACTTC. Its protein is CASTGPGSYEQYF.

This chain links TRBV6-1 with TRBJ2-1; 11 nucleotides match TRBD2. The germline gives CDR1 MNHNS, CDR2 SASEGT. With V trimmed by 5 bases and J by 3 bases, 3 bases remained unmatched. This CDR3 has 15 amino acids. CDR3 amino acids: CASSTTSGSYNEQFF. The DNA of the CDR3 is TGTGCCAGCAGTACCACTAGCGGGAGCTACAATGAGCAGTTCTTC.

The V and J genes are TRBV6-6 and TRBJ2-1; a weak D match, TRBD2 (5 bases). V shed 0 bases and J shed 7 bases, with 16 bases lying between them. Germline CDR1 and CDR2: MNHNY and SVGAGI (reference sequence). CDR3 length: 16 amino acids. CDR3 sequence: CASSYSLVAQSNEQFF. Written as DNA, the CDR3 is TGTGCCAGCAGTTACTCGTTGGTAGCGCAGAGTAATGAGCAGTTCTTC.

V usage is TRBV15 and J usage is TRBJ1-4; TRBD1 is a possible D gene (5 bases). Germline CDR1 and CDR2: LNHNV and YYDKDF (reference sequence). The CDR3 is 15 residues long. The V end lost 1 base, the J end lost 6 bases, and 12 bases lay between the germline ends. The CDR3, as DNA: TGTGCCACCAGCAGAGCCCTAAGAGGGGATGAAAAACTGTTTTTT. It codes for CATSRALRGDEKLFF.

The chain has TRBV11-2 and TRBJ2-3; perhaps TRBD1 as D (5 bases). Trimming took 2 bases from V and 0 from J, leaving 12 bases between them. The CDR3 sequence is 16 residues long. CDR1 is SGHAT and CDR2 is FQNNGV in the germline V gene. The CDR3 region is CASSLRQLSSTDTQYF. The CDR3 DNA follows: TGTGCCAGCAGCTTAAGACAGCTCTCTAGCACAGATACGCAGTATTTT.

The count of this clone is one. This chain uses TRBV11-2 with TRBJ2-1; D remains unclear. This CDR3 contains 11 residues. Trimming stripped 7 bases from V and 6 bases from J, with 7 bases between. From germline, CDR1 is SGHAT and CDR2 FQNNGV. CDR3 sequence (DNA): TGTGCCAGCACCTCCATCAATGAGCAGTTCTTC. This gives the protein CASTSINEQFF.

The chain uses TRBV7-2 and TRBJ2-5; D possibly corresponds to TRBD1 (6 bases). V dropped 4 bases and J dropped 7 bases, with 16 bases sitting between them. Germline CDR1 SGHTA, CDR2 FQGNSA. The CDR3 is 14 residues long. The CDR3 is CASSSLGGGGTQYF. In nucleotides, the CDR3 is TGTGCCAGCAGCTCCCTAGGGGGTGGGGGGACCCAGTACTTC.

This chain links TRBV4-1 with TRBJ1-6; TRBD1 matches 7 bases. With V trimmed by 0 bases and J by 6 bases, 5 bases remained unmatched. CDR1 is MGHRA, CDR2 YSYEKL, per germline. The CDR3 is 16 residues long. The CDR3 DNA is TGCGCCAGCAGCCAAGATGGACAGGCGATTAATTCACCCCTCCACTTT. Residues: CASSQDGQAINSPLHF.

This chain links TRBV4-1 with TRBJ2-1; TRBD2 matches at 15 bases. Trimming removed 11 bases from V and 7 bases from J; junction bases left unmatched: 3. The germline CDR1 and CDR2 sequences are MGHRA and YSYEKL. The CDR3 has 13 residues. In nucleotides, the CDR3 is TGCGCCGCCGGGACTAGCGGGAGGAATGAGCAGTTCTTC. Encoded protein: CAAGTSGRNEQFF.

The gene calls are TRBV7-9 and TRBJ1-6; 8 bases map to TRBD1. This CDR3 comprises 15 residues. Germline values: CDR1 SEHNR, CDR2 FQNEAQ (reference sequence). The junction had 10 bases not matched to a gene; V was cut back by 5 bases and J by 10 bases. The chain's CDR3 is CASSETRTGHSPLHF. CDR3 coding DNA: TGTGCCAGCAGCGAAACCCGGACAGGGCACTCACCCCTCCACTTT. Variable domain in full (rest from reference TRBV7-9 and TRBJ1-6): DTGVSQNPRHKITKRGQNVTFRCDPISEHNRLYWYRQTLGQGPEFLTYFQNEAQLEKSRLLSDRFSAERPKGSFSTLEIQRTEQGDSAMYLCASSETRTGHSPLHFGNGTRLTVT.

The gene calls are TRBV5-1 and TRBJ1-2, with TRBD1 matching over 8 bases. CDR1 is SGHRS and CDR2 is YFSETQ in the germline V gene. CDR3 size: 13 residues. Trimming cost V 7 bases and J 8 bases; bases outside gene matches: 10. CDR3 amino acids: CASQSGGAGGYTF. The CDR3 bases are TGCGCCAGCCAATCAGGGGGCGCGGGAGGCTACACCTTC.

V gene TRBV5-5 combines with J gene TRBJ2-7; 11 bases align to TRBD1. This CDR3 contains 15 residues. Germline CDR1 and CDR2: SGHKS and YYEKEE (reference sequence). The V gene end was trimmed by 4 bases and the J gene end by 4 bases; junction bases not matched to a gene: 7. CDR3 sequence reads: CASSPPGQGGYEQYF. The CDR3 DNA sequence: TGTGCCAGCAGCCCACCGGGACAGGGGGGGTACGAGCAGTACTTC.

The chain is built from TRBV9 and TRBJ2-7, with TRBD2 matching 7 bases. Losses at the gene ends were 2 bases for V and 0 bases for J; bases not matched to a gene: 5. This CDR3 contains 15 residues. The germline gives CDR1 SGDLS, CDR2 YYNGEE. The DNA for the CDR3 is TGTGCCAGCAGCGTGGTGGGAGGGCTCTCCTACGAGCAGTACTTC. It encodes CASSVVGGLSYEQYF.

The chain joins TRBV28 to TRBJ2-1; D gene ambiguous. CDR3 size: 11 residues. V lost 7 bases and J lost 7, with 8 bases in between. Germline CDR1 is MDHEN and CDR2 is SYDVKM. CDR3 nucleotides: TGTGCCAGCACCTATACAAATGAGCAGTTCTTC. This sequence encodes CASTYTNEQFF. Full variable domain (remainder filled in from reference TRBV28 and TRBJ2-1): DVKVTQSSRYLVKRTGEKVFLECVQDMDHENMFWYRQDPGLGLRLIYFSYDVKMKEKGDIPEGYSVSREKKERFSLILESASTNQTSMYLCASTYTNEQFFGPGTRLTVL.

This chain connects TRBV5-1 to TRBJ2-7; TRBD2 matches 7 bases. CDR1 and CDR2 (germline): SGHRS, YFSETQ. The V gene end was trimmed by 3 bases and the J gene end by 0 bases; junction bases not matched to a gene: 3. CDR3 length: 14 amino acids. The CDR3 region is CASSSTSVSYEQYF. The CDR3 DNA follows: TGCGCCAGCAGCTCCACTAGCGTCTCCTACGAGCAGTACTTC.

Of note for this clone: A junction end diverges from the germline sequence, so it may reflect a read error. The rearrangement uses TRBV20-1 and TRBJ1-6; TRBD1 might be the D (5 bases). The CDR3 has 11 amino acids. Germline CDR1 and CDR2: DFQATT and SNEGSKA (reference sequence). The CDR3 sequence: CSAKPKGSGYF. The CDR3 DNA follows: TGCAGTGCTAAGCCGAAGGGGTCTGGTTACTTT.

This clone was found once. The CDR3 region has the DNA TGCGCCAGCAGTGACCATATAGGATCTGAAGCTTTCTTT. This codes for CASSDHIGSEAFF. The chain uses TRBV10-1 and TRBJ1-1, with D hard to call. CDR3 size: 13 residues. V shed 3 bases and J shed 6 bases, with 11 bases lying between them. Germline CDR1 WNHNN, CDR2 SYGVQD (reference sequence).

The chain links TRBV13 to TRBJ2-7; possibly TRBD1 for D (6 bases). Germline V gene lookup returns CDR1 PRHDT and CDR2 FYEKMQ (reference sequence). V was shortened by 4 bases and J by 7 bases, with 11 bases between the two germline ends. This CDR3 contains 12 residues. The CDR3 nucleotides are TGTGCCAGCAGCTCCTCTGGACAGGAGCAGTACTTC. This sequence encodes CASSSSGQEQYF.

CDR3 DNA: TGTGCCAGCTCGCGGGAAGGCATCAGGGGTGAAAAACTGTTTTTT. It yields the protein CASSREGIRGEKLFF. This chain joins TRBV3-1 (or the pseudogene TRBV3-2) and TRBJ1-4, with D possibly matching TRBD1 (6 bases). V was trimmed by 8 bases and J by 7 bases, leaving 20 bases between them. Germline CDR1 is LGHDT and CDR2 is YNNKEL (reference sequence). The CDR3 runs 15 residues.